These 26 T cell receptor beta chains share one sample of origin, sequenced in a study of PD-1 blockade in classical Hodgkin lymphoma. With no exception, relapse followed autologous stem cell transplantation in all patients, and brentuximab vedotin exposure varied. The assay was immunoSEQ multiplex PCR, and TCRdb's table has in-frame clones only and misses some. This table holds around 13,000 clones, about four fifths found once. The starting material was peripheral blood mononuclear cells (PBMCs), obtained at baseline. The receptor source for this set is a human donor with classical Hodgkin lymphoma.

Note on this clone: This sample also contains other DNA sequences that code for the same CDR3. The chain has TRBV7-2 and TRBJ2-1; 15 nucleotides line up with TRBD2. Germline CDR1 SGHTA, CDR2 FQGNSA. This CDR3 has 13 residues. Unmatched junction bases numbered 0, after V lost 3 bases and J lost 12 bases. The DNA of the CDR3 is TGTGCCAGCAGCTTGGGACTAGCGGGGGGGCAGTTCTTC. It translates to CASSLGLAGGQFF.

J is TRBJ2-7 and V is TRBV11-2; D possibly matches TRBD1 or TRBD2 (7 bases each). V was clipped by 8 bases and J by 4 bases, with 18 bases between them. The CDR3 length is 14 residues. CDR1 is SGHAT and CDR2 is FQNNGV in the germline V gene. CDR3 sequence: CASDQGQRDYEQYF. The CDR3 DNA reads TGTGCCAGCGATCAGGGACAGCGGGATTACGAGCAGTACTTC.

In this sample, this clone turned up once. This CDR3 reads CASSKVRPGLRSYEQYF. CDR3 DNA: TGTGCCAGCAGCAAAGTTCGCCCGGGACTTCGCTCCTACGAGCAGTACTTC. The chain links TRBV21-1 to TRBJ2-7; the D call of TRBD2 is as the table states it, not checked on the DNA. TRBV21-1 is flagged as a pseudogene. The CDR3 length is 17 residues.

In the case of this clone: Other DNA sequences in the same sample also yield this CDR3. The rearrangement joins TRBV30 to TRBJ1-1; no clear D gene. This CDR3 has 12 residues. Germline values: CDR1 GTSNPN, CDR2 SVGIG (reference sequence). The germline V and J ends were trimmed by 1 base and 5 bases, with 8 bases remaining between them. CDR3 in DNA: TGTGCCTGGAGTGGTGGTACAACTGAAGCTTTCTTT. This gives the protein CAWSGGTTEAFF.

This clone was observed a single time. The genes are TRBV5-1 and TRBJ2-3, with 14 bases that match TRBD2. The V gene end was trimmed by 5 bases and the J gene end by 0 bases; junction bases not matched to a gene: 11. Germline CDR1 reads SGHRS; CDR2 reads YFSETQ. CDR3 length equals 19 residues. The CDR3 DNA reads TGCGCCAGCAGTGCCCTGCCCAGACTAGCGGGGGGGAGCACAGATACGCAGTATTTT. It is translated as CASSALPRLAGGSTDTQYF.

The chain uses TRBV25-1 and TRBJ1-1; TRBD1 matches at 8 bases. With V trimmed by 4 bases and J by 7 bases, 8 bases remained unmatched. This CDR3 is built from 14 residues. Germline values: CDR1 MGHDK, CDR2 SYGVNS. The CDR3: CASSVPGGLDEAFF. The CDR3 DNA is TGTGCCAGCAGTGTTCCAGGGGGCTTAGATGAAGCTTTCTTT.

This clone was observed a single time. The chain links TRBV6-5 to TRBJ2-2; TRBD1 is a possible D gene (5 bases). Trimming took off 4 bases at V and 3 bases at J, with 12 bases between the two ends. CDR1 is MNHEY, CDR2 SVGAGI, per germline. The CDR3 loop spans 15 amino acids. CDR3 DNA sequence: TGTGCCAGCAGTTCCTCGACAGAGGACACCGGGGAGCTGTTTTTT. It translates to CASSSSTEDTGELFF.

V gene TRBV10-3 combines with J gene TRBJ2-3, with 7 bases lining up with TRBD2. The trim removed 5 bases at V and 2 bases at J, leaving 7 bases unmatched. The CDR3 runs 15 residues. Germline CDR1 reads ENHRY; CDR2 reads SYGVKD. In DNA, the CDR3 is TGTGCCATCAGTCCCGGGACTACCCTCACAGATACGCAGTATTTT. This sequence encodes CAISPGTTLTDTQYF.

To note about this clone: The same CDR3 is also encoded by other DNA sequences in this sample. The rearrangement uses TRBV21-1 and TRBJ1-5; the table's D call, TRBD1, was not checked against the DNA. TRBV21-1 is an annotated pseudogene. This CDR3 has 16 amino acids. In nucleotides, the CDR3 is TGTGCCGGACCCGGGACAGCACCTCATAGCAATCAGCCCCAGCATTTT. Its translation: CAGPGTAPHSNQPQHF.

The CDR3 protein is CASSLGHYNEQYF. The DNA of the CDR3 is TGCGCCAGCAGCTTGGGACACTATAACGAGCAGTACTTC. The V and J genes are TRBV5-1 and TRBJ2-7; no clear D. The CDR3 has 13 amino acids. Deletions cut 0 bases from V and 5 bases from J, with 9 bases between. CDR1 is SGHRS, CDR2 YFSETQ, per germline. Full variable domain (missing parts from reference TRBV5-1 and TRBJ2-7): KAGVTQTPRYLIKTRGQQVTLSCSPISGHRSVSWYQQTPGQGLQFLFEYFSETQRNKGNFPGRFSGRQFSNSRSEMNVSTLELGDSALYLCASSLGHYNEQYFGPGTRLTVT.

This chain connects TRBV7-3 to TRBJ1-2; D possibly corresponds to TRBD1 (5 bases). Trimming took 4 bases from V and 6 from J, leaving 6 bases between them. CDR3 length: 11 residues. Germline CDR1 reads SGHTA; CDR2 reads FQGTGA. Written as DNA, the CDR3 is TGTGCCAGCAGCTCAGGGAATGGCTACACCTTC. Its translation is CASSSGNGYTF.

The rearrangement uses TRBV2 and TRBJ2-3; tentatively, D is TRBD2 (6 bases). V was trimmed by 7 bases and J by 2 bases, leaving 28 bases between them. This CDR3 spans 19 amino acids. CDR1 is SNHLY and CDR2 is FYNNEI in the germline V gene. Here the CDR3 DNA reads TGTGCCAGCAAGGTTGACCGGGACGGACGGGGGTACAACACAGATACGCAGTATTTT. Amino acid sequence: CASKVDRDGRGYNTDTQYF.

This chain links TRBV6-5 with TRBJ2-2; a possible D gene is TRBD2 (5 bases). CDR3 length: 13 residues. V was pared by 3 bases and J by 6 bases, with 8 bases between. Germline V CDR1 and CDR2: MNHEY, SVGAGI. The CDR3 DNA sequence: TGTGCCAGCAGTTATTACGGGGCCGGGGAGCTGTTTTTT. Its protein product is CASSYYGAGELFF.

The chain has TRBV9 and TRBJ2-5; TRBD1 aligns across 11 bases. From germline, CDR1 is SGDLS and CDR2 YYNGEE. With V trimmed by 1 base and J by 5 bases, 7 bases remained unmatched. The CDR3 is 16 residues long. The CDR3 DNA follows: TGTGCCAGCAGCGTACTTGGACAGGGGGCGCGGGAGACCCAGTACTTC. Translating it yields CASSVLGQGARETQYF.

The chain uses TRBV7-7 and TRBJ2-2; 7 positions agree with TRBD1. The J segment lost 0 bases and the V segment lost 1 base, leaving 5 bases of the junction unmatched. Germline CDR1 is SSHAT and CDR2 is FNYEAQ (reference sequence). The CDR3 is 17 amino acids. CDR3 DNA: TGTGCCAGCAGCTTAGGAGGGGGCAGGGCGAACACCGGGGAGCTGTTTTTT. Translated, it gives CASSLGGGRANTGELFF. Based on the CDR3 plus reference TRBV7-7 and TRBJ2-2, the full variable domain is GAGVSQSPRYKVTKRGQDVTLRCDPISSHATLYWYQQALGQGPEFLTYFNYEAQPDKSGLPSDRFSAERPEGSISTLTIQRTEQRDSAMYRCASSLGGGRANTGELFFGEGSRLTVL.

The V call is TRBV7-9, the J call TRBJ2-7, with D tentatively TRBD1 or TRBD2 (5 bases each). Germline values: CDR1 SEHNR, CDR2 FQNEAQ (reference sequence). The germline V and J ends were trimmed by 0 bases and 4 bases, with 22 bases remaining between them. This CDR3 is 18 amino acids long. The CDR3 DNA follows: TGTGCCAGCAGCTTAGCCGGGAACAGGCCCAGTCTTTTTTACGAGCAGTACTTC. This codes for CASSLAGNRPSLFYEQYF.

This chain joins TRBV7-2 and TRBJ2-5; D is perhaps TRBD2 (6 bases). Germline V gives CDR1 SGHTA, CDR2 FQGNSA. The CDR3 is made up of 15 amino acids. Trimming shortened V by 4 bases and J by 5 bases, and 17 bases separated the two germline ends. For the CDR3, the DNA is TGTGCCAGCAGCTGGGGACCGACCGGAGGGGAGACCCAGTACTTC. Residues: CASSWGPTGGETQYF.

The sample holds one count of this clone. The V and J genes are TRBV7-2 and TRBJ2-5; D may be TRBD2 (7 bases). The V and J ends lost 5 bases and 4 bases respectively, with 11 bases between them. The CDR3 is made up of 13 amino acids. Per germline, CDR1 SGHTA and CDR2 FQGNSA. The CDR3 here is CASSRGALETQYF. Written as DNA, the CDR3 is TGTGCCAGCAGCCGGGGGGCCCTAGAGACCCAGTACTTC. The variable domain in full, with the rest retrieved from reference TRBV7-2 and TRBJ2-5, is GAGVSQSPSNKVTEKGKDVELRCDPISGHTALYWYRQSLGQGLEFLIYFQGNSAPDKSGLPSDRFSAERTGGSVSTLTIQRTQQEDSAVYLCASSRGALETQYFGPGTRLLVL.

The V gene is TRBV6-5, the J gene TRBJ2-5; D remains ambiguous. Per germline, CDR1 MNHEY and CDR2 SVGAGI. Trimming took 4 bases from V and 4 from J, leaving 13 bases between them. The CDR3 has 14 residues. The DNA of the CDR3 is TGTGCCAGCAGTTCGACGGGTTTGGGAGAGACCCAGTACTTC. It is translated as CASSSTGLGETQYF.

The chain carries TRBV5-1 and TRBJ2-7; 7 positions match TRBD1. The V segment lost 0 bases and the J segment 1 base; nucleotides outside the gene matches: 1. The CDR3 runs to 14 residues. Germline values: CDR1 SGHRS, CDR2 YFSETQ. The CDR3 DNA follows: TGCGCCAGCAGCTTGGCGACAGGGTCCTACGAGCAGTACTTC. It is translated as CASSLATGSYEQYF.

There are a few counts of this clone. The CDR3 protein is CASSEGKGRPAEYF. CDR3 bases: TGTGCCAGCAGTGAAGGAAAGGGACGTCCTGCGGAGTACTTC. The chain employs TRBV2 and TRBJ2-7; D could derive from TRBD1 or TRBD2 (5 bases each). Germline V gene data show CDR1 as SNHLY and CDR2 as FYNNEI. The ends were cut back, 1 base at V and 11 bases at J, with 18 bases in the middle. The CDR3 has 14 residues. Drawing the rest from reference TRBV2 and TRBJ2-7, the complete variable domain is EPEVTQTPSHQVTQMGQEVILRCVPISNHLYFYWYRQILGQKVEFLVSFYNNEISEKSEIFDDQFSVERPDGSNFTLKIRSTKLEDSAMYFCASSEGKGRPAEYFGPGTRLTVT.

This chain uses TRBV5-8 with TRBJ1-2; 8 bases are a match to TRBD1. CDR3 size: 16 residues. Per germline, CDR1 SGHTS and CDR2 YDEGEE. Germline trimming cut 1 base from V and 5 bases from J; bases unmatched to any gene: 10. In nucleotides, the CDR3 is TGTGCCAGCAGCTTGAGACAGGGGACCTTTAATTATGGCTACACCTTC. Translation: CASSLRQGTFNYGYTF.

This clone showed up just a few times. This chain connects TRBV29-1 to TRBJ2-3; 11 nucleotides match TRBD2. J lost 5 bases, V lost 4 bases, and 5 bases had no gene match. CDR1 is SQVTM, CDR2 ANQGSEA, per germline. The CDR3 is 14 amino acids. The CDR3 nucleotides read TGCAGCGTTGCGTTAGCGGGAGGGGAAGATACGCAGTATTTT. This encodes CSVALAGGEDTQYF.

This clone was detected a few times. The chain links TRBV5-6 to TRBJ2-2, with 11 bases fitting TRBD1. The CDR3 extends over 16 amino acids. Germline V gene data show CDR1 as SGHDT and CDR2 as YYEEEE. Trimming removed 0 bases from V and 4 bases from J; junction bases left unmatched: 2. CDR3 sequence: CASSLAGTGGTGELFF. The CDR3 bases are TGTGCCAGCAGCTTGGCCGGGACAGGGGGCACCGGGGAGCTGTTTTTT. The full variable domain, rest sourced from reference TRBV5-6 and TRBJ2-2, is DAGVTQSPTHLIKTRGQQVTLRCSPKSGHDTVSWYQQALGQGPQFIFQYYEEEERQRGNFPDRFSGHQFPNYSSELNVNALLLGDSALYLCASSLAGTGGTGELFFGEGSRLTVL.

The CDR3 nucleotides read TGTGCCAGCAGTGTGGGACAGGGTGGCGCAGATACGCAGTATTTT. Amino acids: CASSVGQGGADTQYF. V usage is TRBV2 and J usage is TRBJ2-3; TRBD1 agrees at 9 bases. Germline V gene data show CDR1 as SNHLY and CDR2 as FYNNEI. CDR3 size: 15 residues. V lost 4 bases, J lost 4 bases, and 6 bases stayed unmatched.

The chain links TRBV7-9 to TRBJ1-2; D is possibly TRBD1 (6 bases). V lost 5 bases to trimming and J lost 6 bases, with 10 bases between them. The V gene's germline CDR1 is SEHNR and CDR2 FQNEAQ (reference sequence). The CDR3 length is 12 residues. In DNA form, the CDR3 reads TGTGCCAGCAGCCCTTACAGGGATGGCTACACCTTC. It translates to CASSPYRDGYTF.